What follows describes a single TCR beta chain. It lacks a known antigen. No base qualities exist here, and no much larger clone lies one base off it. This specimen belongs to a study of T cell responses to AZD1222 COVID-19 vaccine (dated by TCRdb to about 2021). Some background on the complete study: A total of 233 trial participants underwent TCR sequencing, of whom some 210 received two doses of AZD1222 and about 25 received two doses of the MenACWY control vaccine. Trial participants were enrolled by age into 18-55, 56-69 and 70-plus year subgroups, with about 150, 28 and 57 TCR-sequenced participants respectively. Broad study findings and their caveats: Spike-specific TCR breadth and depth rose significantly after two AZD1222 doses compared with day 0 and with MenACWY recipients. Because no day 14 peak-response samples were available, the repertoires could be characterized only after the peak T cell response. Conclusions about previously exposed vaccinees were limited because only a handful of AZD1222 recipients were SARS-CoV-2 seropositive at baseline. In the small 56-69-year group, the increase in depth fell short of significance, most likely because of low power. The whole spike protein was spanned by vaccine-associated CD4 TCRs, and dominant responses were seen in regions 160-218 and 743-854. Reportedly, close to half of the unique spike-specific TCRs recognized epitopes lying outside the regions that are mutated in the B.1.351 and B.1.1.7 variants. Most participants were white British and females outnumbered males, and the authors suggested that clonal diversity may have been underestimated.

Sequences MDHEN (CDR1) and SYDVKM (CDR2) are obtained from the germline V gene. Trimming removed 5 bases from V and 9 bases from J; the gene matches leave 8 bases unexplained. The CDR3 runs 16 amino acids, cysteine and phenylalanine included. Only CDR3 DNA is held: 48 bases, read in frame from base 1. The CDR3 regions of human TCRbeta chains were analyzed by immunosequencing. As for how the authors treated the data: Repertoire TCRs were matched against a reference library of SARS-CoV-2-specific TCRs generated with the MIRA antigen-specificity platform. Breadth was defined as the fraction of unique TCRs that were SARS-CoV-2-associated, and depth was defined as the fraction of total T cells that were SARS-CoV-2-associated. Using the MIRA data, each spike-specific TCR was assigned both to the spike region to which the TCR was reactive and to a CD4 or CD8 class. Log10-transformed breadth and depth values were compared by one-way ANOVA with Sidak's multiple comparisons tests. This is the immuneACCESS table as TCRdb keeps it, with only in-frame sequences that have V and J called. A part of the clones is gone; compared with another copy, unresolved V genes explain less than half, and the rest is unexplained. For V, J and clone size, that table is used; D and trimming come from the DNA. The sample table records over 130,000 clones; almost 95% of these occur just once. The ten largest clones add up to about a tenth of the sample.

Read against the paper, the sample's time point label means: about 28 days (+/-7) after the second vaccine dose. AZD1222 recipients given second doses at about 4 weeks or at about 12 weeks were pooled, since spike-specific TCR depth and breadth were not found to differ between the two schedules. Samples from vaccinated people were obtained from the UK trials COV001 and COV002, which included a single-blind randomized controlled phase 2/3 trial of AZD1222 (ChAdOx1 nCoV-19) in healthy adults. Trial participant PBMC samples were collected at day 0 and day 28 after the second dose for TCRbeta chain sequencing.

This receptor was taken from an adult who received the AZD1222 COVID-19 vaccine. This material consisted of peripheral blood, taken 28 days after the second AZD1222 dose. The sequence is built from TRBV28 and TRBJ1-6; 12 bases in between match TRBD1. The nucleotide sequence is TGTGCCAGCAGTATGGGACAGGGGGCCGCTAGTTCACCCCTCCACTTT. Its protein is CASSMGQGAASSPLHF.